What follows are 20 T cell receptor beta chains derived from one specimen sequenced in a study of blood T cell repertoires in COVID-19 (dated by TCRdb to between 2020 and 2021). Library generation was performed with the immunoSEQ multiplex PCR assay. This immuneACCESS table, as held by TCRdb, lists in-frame sequences with V and J called but not all clones. Of the missing ones, under half trace to an unresolved V gene in checked studies; the others have no known cause. The sample includes 100,000 to 150,000 clones, with more than 75% observed a single time. Around 3.4% of the sample is held by the ten biggest clonotypes. Sequencing was done on a sample of peripheral blood. These receptors all stem from a woman aged 60 to 75 with acute or convalescent COVID-19.

This clone was counted a single time. The V call is TRBV28, the J call TRBJ1-5; TRBD1 aligns across 9 bases. There are 15 residues in the CDR3. Germline V lookup: CDR1 MDHEN, CDR2 SYDVKM. V gave up 5 bases and J gave up 8 bases; unmatched junction bases: 10. The CDR3 reads CASSETGQGKKPQHF. CDR3 in DNA: TGTGCCAGCAGTGAGACGGGACAGGGAAAGAAGCCCCAGCATTTT.

This clone was detected only a few times. V is TRBV15 and J is TRBJ1-5; the match to TRBD1 covers 10 bases. The CDR3 runs to 16 residues. Germline V gene lookup returns CDR1 LNHNV and CDR2 YYDKDF (reference sequence). V shed 1 base, J shed 7 bases, and the junction held 7 bases outside the gene matches. As DNA, the CDR3 is TGTGCCACCAGCAGAGGTGACAGGGGGCTTGCCCAGCCCCAGCATTTT. Translated: CATSRGDRGLAQPQHF. Supplemented by reference TRBV15 and TRBJ1-5, the full variable domain reads DAMVIQNPRYQVTQFGKPVTLSCSQTLNHNVMYWYQQKSSQAPKLLFHYYDKDFNNEADTPDNFQSRRPNTSFCFLDIRSPGLGDTAMYLCATSRGDRGLAQPQHFGDGTRLSIL.

The rearrangement joins TRBV14 to TRBJ2-3; 7 bases line up with TRBD2. The germline V gene has CDR1 SGHDN and CDR2 FVKESK. This CDR3 has 15 amino acids. V was pared by 3 bases and J by 6 bases, with 9 bases of the junction left unmatched. In DNA form, the CDR3 reads TGTGCCAGCAGCCATGGGAGGATAGCGGGCGATACGCAGTATTTT. It specifies CASSHGRIAGDTQYF.

The chain recombines TRBV6-5 with TRBJ2-1; D possibly corresponds to TRBD2 (7 bases). Germline loops: CDR1 MNHEY, CDR2 SVGAGI. The CDR3 runs to 15 residues. Trimming took 7 bases from V and 8 from J, leaving 21 bases between them. The CDR3 is CASNGGAGVVHEQFF. In DNA, the CDR3 is TGTGCCAGCAATGGGGGGGCGGGAGTAGTTCATGAGCAGTTCTTC.

The chain has TRBV28 and TRBJ1-6; D may be TRBD1 (6 bases). The CDR3 runs to 15 residues. V dropped 5 bases and J dropped 4 bases, with 12 bases sitting between them. Germline V lookup: CDR1 MDHEN, CDR2 SYDVKM. The CDR3 DNA reads as TGTGCCAGCAGTCCCGGACAGATATATAATTCACCCCTCCACTTT. Translating it yields CASSPGQIYNSPLHF.

V and J are TRBV6-5 and TRBJ2-3, with a weak D call TRBD2 (7 bases). Trimming shortened V by 2 bases and J by 6 bases, and 15 bases separated the two germline ends. This CDR3 comprises 15 residues. Germline V gives CDR1 MNHEY, CDR2 SVGAGI. CDR3 region: CASSYQAGRGDTQYF. DNA of the CDR3: TGTGCCAGCAGTTACCAGGCGGGGAGGGGGGATACGCAGTATTTT.

This chain links TRBV19 with TRBJ1-1; 9 nucleotides match TRBD1. J was trimmed by 5 bases and V by 6 bases; bases with no gene match: 7. Germline CDR1 LNHDA, CDR2 SQIVND (reference sequence). The CDR3 runs 14 residues. The CDR3 sequence is CASRPQGAGTEAFF. In DNA, the CDR3 is TGTGCCAGTAGACCACAGGGGGCGGGTACTGAAGCTTTCTTT. Supplemented by reference TRBV19 and TRBJ1-1, the full variable domain reads DGGITQSPKYLFRKEGQNVTLSCEQNLNHDAMYWYRQDPGQGLRLIYYSQIVNDFQKGDIAEGYSVSREKKESFPLTVTSAQKNPTAFYLCASRPQGAGTEAFFGQGTRLTVV.

The V call is TRBV7-2, the J call TRBJ2-1; D remains unclear. This CDR3 comprises 13 residues. Per the germline V gene, CDR1 is SGHTA and CDR2 is FQGNSA. The V and J ends lost 7 bases and 6 bases respectively, with 13 bases between them. The CDR3 DNA reads as TGTGCCAGCACCCTACCGCCCCCCAATGAGCAGTTCTTC. Residues: CASTLPPPNEQFF.

This rearrangement joins TRBV7-9 to TRBJ2-1; TRBD2 agrees at 8 bases. The CDR3 consists of 15 residues. Trimming at V came to 4 bases and at J to 6 bases, leaving 8 bases not matched to a gene. From germline, CDR1 is SEHNR and CDR2 FQNEAQ (reference sequence). The CDR3 sequence is CASSSTLAGLNEQFF. The CDR3 region has the DNA TGTGCCAGCAGCTCCACGTTAGCGGGACTCAATGAGCAGTTCTTC.

This sequence joins TRBV18 and TRBJ2-7; TRBD1 agrees at 9 bases. J gave up 7 bases and V 6 bases, and 10 bases lay outside the gene matches. CDR1 is KGHSH and CDR2 is LQKENI in the germline V gene. CDR3 size: 14 residues. DNA of the CDR3: TGTGCCAGCTCGCCGGGGGACAGGGCGGGAGAGCAGTACTTC. Translating gives CASSPGDRAGEQYF.

The table lists this clone with a few counts. This chain joins TRBV27 and TRBJ2-6, with a tentative D call TRBD2 (6 bases). V was clipped by 3 bases and J by 0 bases, with 12 bases between them. The CDR3 sequence is 17 residues long. Germline V CDR1 and CDR2: MNHEY, SMNVEV (reference sequence). The DNA of the CDR3 is TGTGCCAGCAGTTTTTTCGGGAGCAACTCTGGGGCCAACGTCCTGACTTTC. Residues: CASSFFGSNSGANVLTF.

V usage is TRBV6-6 and J usage is TRBJ2-1, with unresolved D. The CDR3 length is 10 residues. The ends were cut back, 6 bases at V and 9 bases at J, with 6 bases in the middle. Per the germline V gene, CDR1 is MNHNY and CDR2 is SVGAGI (reference sequence). CDR3 DNA sequence: TGTGCCAGCAGCCACTTTGAGCAGTTCTTC. As protein: CASSHFEQFF.

The rearrangement uses TRBV6-4 and TRBJ2-3; maybe TRBD1 (6 bases). CDR3 length: 13 amino acids. V was clipped by 5 bases and J by 5 bases, with 11 bases between them. Germline values: CDR1 MRHNA, CDR2 SNTAGT. CDR3 in DNA: TGTGCCAGCAGTTACAGGGATGGAGATACGCAGTATTTT. It encodes CASSYRDGDTQYF.

The chain joins TRBV6-5 to TRBJ1-6; 8 nucleotides align to TRBD1. This CDR3 has 15 amino acids. J was trimmed by 6 bases and V by 5 bases; bases with no gene match: 6. From germline, CDR1 is MNHEY and CDR2 SVGAGI. CDR3 in DNA: TGTGCCAGCAGTCCACGGGACAGGTCTAATTCACCCCTCCACTTT. Protein sequence: CASSPRDRSNSPLHF.

The chain employs TRBV11-2 and TRBJ1-5; TRBD1 might be the D (6 bases). The CDR3 covers 14 residues. The germline V and J ends were trimmed by 1 base and 7 bases, with 11 bases remaining between them. CDR1 and CDR2 from the germline V gene are SGHAT and FQNNGV. CDR3 loop: CASSLAGERQPQHF. The CDR3 bases are TGTGCCAGCAGCTTAGCAGGGGAGCGGCAGCCCCAGCATTTT. Looking up the rest from reference TRBV11-2 and TRBJ1-5 gives the full variable domain: EAGVAQSPRYKIIEKRQSVAFWCNPISGHATLYWYQQILGQGPKLLIQFQNNGVVDDSQLPKDRFSAERLKGVDSTLKIQPAKLEDSAVYLCASSLAGERQPQHFGDGTRLSIL.

The gene calls are TRBV19 and TRBJ1-2, with a tentative D call TRBD1 (5 bases). The CDR3 sequence is 14 residues long. V lost 1 base to trimming and J lost 8 bases, with 14 bases between them. Germline CDR1 LNHDA, CDR2 SQIVND (reference sequence). CDR3 sequence: CASSIGQNERGYTF. The CDR3 DNA sequence: TGTGCCAGTAGTATAGGACAGAACGAACGAGGCTACACCTTC. The whole variable domain, filled in from reference TRBV19 and TRBJ1-2, reads DGGITQSPKYLFRKEGQNVTLSCEQNLNHDAMYWYRQDPGQGLRLIYYSQIVNDFQKGDIAEGYSVSREKKESFPLTVTSAQKNPTAFYLCASSIGQNERGYTFGSGTRLTVV.

The V and J genes are TRBV18 and TRBJ2-1; D is possibly TRBD2 (6 bases). V shed 5 bases and J shed 4 bases, with 15 bases lying between them. The CDR3 covers 15 residues. Germline-derived CDR1 and CDR2 are KGHSH and LQKENI. The CDR3 DNA follows: TGTGCCAGCTCATCGGGAGCGAGGCTTTACAATGAGCAGTTCTTC. Translation: CASSSGARLYNEQFF.

This chain uses TRBV15 with TRBJ2-6; 11 nucleotides match TRBD1. V gave up 6 bases and J gave up 0 bases; unmatched junction bases: 1. Germline V CDR1 and CDR2: LNHNV, YYDKDF (reference sequence). The CDR3 contains 16 residues. Here the CDR3 DNA reads TGTGCCACCAGGGGGACAGGGGGCTCTGGGGCCAACGTCCTGACTTTC. Its translation is CATRGTGGSGANVLTF.

This sequence joins TRBV28 and TRBJ1-2; D remains ambiguous. Germline values: CDR1 MDHEN, CDR2 SYDVKM. This CDR3 has 13 amino acids. The V end was cut by 10 bases, the J end by 8 bases, with 20 bases between. CDR3 sequence (DNA): TGTGCCACCCTCGGGCGGCGGCGGGTGGGCTACACCTTC. It codes for CATLGRRRVGYTF.

The chain links TRBV6-5 to TRBJ1-5; perhaps TRBD1 as D (6 bases). Germline V gene sequence: CDR1 MNHEY, CDR2 SVGAGI. V shed 5 bases and J shed 9 bases, with 17 bases lying between them. This CDR3 comprises 14 residues. The CDR3 region has the DNA TGTGCCAGCAGTCCCGGGACAAGGGACCGGCCCCAGCATTTT. Translating it yields CASSPGTRDRPQHF.